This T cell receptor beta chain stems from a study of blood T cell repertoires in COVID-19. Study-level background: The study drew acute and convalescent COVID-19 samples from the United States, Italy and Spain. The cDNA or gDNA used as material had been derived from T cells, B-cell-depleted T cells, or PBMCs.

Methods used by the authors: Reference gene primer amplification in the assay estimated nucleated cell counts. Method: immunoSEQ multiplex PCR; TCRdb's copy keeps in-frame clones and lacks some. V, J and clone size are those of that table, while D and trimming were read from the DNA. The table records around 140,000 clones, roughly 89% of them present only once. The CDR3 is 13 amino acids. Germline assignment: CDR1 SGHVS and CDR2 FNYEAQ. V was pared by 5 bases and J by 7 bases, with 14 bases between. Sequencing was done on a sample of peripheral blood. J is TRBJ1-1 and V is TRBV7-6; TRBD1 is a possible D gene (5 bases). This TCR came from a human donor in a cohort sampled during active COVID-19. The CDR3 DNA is TGTGCCAGCAGCGCGAGACAGTGGGGTGAAGCTTTCTTT. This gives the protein CASSARQWGEAFF.